The entry below gives a single TCR beta chain sequence along with its context. This sample was taken from a study of neoadjuvant anti-PD-1 for oral cavity cancer. This CDR3 has 14 residues. The germline gives CDR1 MNHEY, CDR2 SMNVEV (reference sequence). The trim removed 3 bases at V and 7 bases at J, leaving 6 bases unmatched. The table came from immunoSEQ multiplex PCR; TCRdb's copy has only in-frame clones and leaves some out. The table lists 11,000 to 15,000 clones, over 55% of them singletons. Sample time point: after neoadjuvant nivolumab, at surgical resection. Sequencing was performed on PBMCs, taken after nivolumab (anti-PD-1) treatment. The chain recombines TRBV27 with TRBJ1-5, with TRBD1 matching 7 bases. The receptor's source is a person aged 40 to 85 with oral cavity squamous cell carcinoma. The DNA of the CDR3 is TGTGCCAGCAGTTTGACAGGGCCGGGGCAGCCCCAGCATTTT. Translation: CASSLTGPGQPQHF.